Below, 22 T cell receptor beta chains from the same sample are listed, as sequenced in a study of immune heterogeneity within non-small cell lung tumors. TCR beta CDR3 was amplified by multiplex PCR, first round ten to eleven cycles, 32 V and 13 J primers. Via MiXCR, TCRdb re-called the multiplex PCR reads, giving one row per CDR3 protein. The table lists around 30,000 distinct CDR3 sequences, 28% of them singletons. Template input was genomic DNA from bulk tumor (around 640 ng per sample). Each primary tumor yielded several biopsies, collected far apart from one another at surgery. Curative surgical treatment was performed in patients who had newly diagnosed, untreated non-small cell lung cancer. Source material: lung tumor tissue. The receptors stem from a man aged 35 to 55 with non-small cell lung cancer.

This clonotype was picked up a small number of times. The CDR3 DNA is TGTGCCAGCAGCTTCGGGACAGGACCCTACGAGCAGTACTTC. Its translation: CASSFGTGPYEQYF. V usage is TRBV5-5 and J usage is TRBJ2-7, with TRBD1 matching 8 bases. Germline values: CDR1 SGHKS, CDR2 YYEKEE (reference sequence). CDR3 size: 14 residues. Unmatched junction bases numbered 3, after V lost 2 bases and J lost 2 bases.

The gene calls are TRBV6-4 and TRBJ2-1; 8 positions agree with TRBD2. Trimming removed 2 bases from V and 8 bases from J; junction bases left unmatched: 5. The CDR3 is made up of 14 amino acids. Germline V gene data show CDR1 as MRHNA and CDR2 as SNTAGT. In DNA, the CDR3 is TGTGCCAGCAGTGACGGGACTAGTACCGATGAGCAGTTCTTC. Amino acid sequence: CASSDGTSTDEQFF.

This clonotype was observed at least ten times. The J gene is TRBJ1-6, the V gene TRBV2; tentative D call: TRBD1 (5 bases). V was pared by 1 base and J by 9 bases, with 10 bases between. Germline V gene lookup returns CDR1 SNHLY and CDR2 FYNNEI. The CDR3 runs to 14 residues. The CDR3 loop reads CASSEDRGGSPLHF. CDR3 sequence (DNA): TGTGCCAGCAGTGAAGATAGGGGAGGTTCACCCCTCCACTTT. Combining the CDR3 with reference TRBV2 and TRBJ1-6 gives the whole variable domain EPEVTQTPSHQVTQMGQEVILRCVPISNHLYFYWYRQILGQKVEFLVSFYNNEISEKSEIFDDQFSVERPDGSNFTLKIRSTKLEDSAMYFCASSEDRGGSPLHFGNGTRLTVT.

The chain couples TRBV5-6 to TRBJ1-6; 8 bases match TRBD1. CDR3 size: 15 residues. Germline CDR1 SGHDT, CDR2 YYEEEE. The junction had 2 bases not matched to a gene; V was cut back by 0 bases and J by 6 bases. The DNA of the CDR3 is TGTGCCAGCAGCTTGGATACAGGGGGTAATTCACCCCTCCACTTT. This encodes CASSLDTGGNSPLHF.

This clonotype was detected only a few times. This sequence joins TRBV7-8 and TRBJ2-5; the D is unclear. The CDR3 length is 14 residues. V was trimmed by 4 bases and J by 2 bases, leaving 11 bases between them. The germline gives CDR1 SGHVS, CDR2 FQNEAQ. The CDR3 here is CASSYRRTQETQYF. Here the CDR3 DNA reads TGTGCCAGCAGCTATCGACGGACGCAAGAGACCCAGTACTTC.

The chain is built from TRBV30 and TRBJ1-5; D is perhaps TRBD1 (5 bases). The germline V gene encodes CDR1 GTSNPN and CDR2 SVGIG (reference sequence). V was pared by 3 bases and J by 7 bases, with 16 bases between. The CDR3 is 14 amino acids. The CDR3 region has the DNA TGTGCCTGGAGCCCCCCAGGAAAGGGGCAGCCCCAGCATTTT. This gives the protein CAWSPPGKGQPQHF.

The V call is TRBV6-2 or TRBV6-3, the J call TRBJ2-1, with D unresolved. V was cut by 6 bases and J by 7 bases, with 16 bases left in between. The germline CDR1 and CDR2 sequences are MNHEY and SVGEGT. This CDR3 comprises 14 residues. CDR3 loop: CASRRRSLLNEQFF. The CDR3 nucleotides are TGTGCCAGCAGACGACGGTCTCTCCTAAATGAGCAGTTCTTC.

This clonotype was picked up many times. The chain uses TRBV6-1 and TRBJ2-7; tentative D call: TRBD2 (5 bases). The CDR3 extends over 13 amino acids. V shed 5 bases and J shed 0 bases, with 8 bases lying between them. Germline V gene lookup returns CDR1 MNHNS and CDR2 SASEGT. The CDR3 reads CASSRRGSYEQYF. The CDR3 DNA follows: TGTGCCAGCAGTCGTCGGGGCTCCTACGAGCAGTACTTC.

A note on this clonotype: This could be a read error, since a much larger clone is one nucleotide away. No conserved phenylalanine or tryptophan is present at the end of the CDR3, so a read error is the likely explanation. The genes are TRBV27 and TRBJ1-6; D is undetermined. In germline, CDR1 is MNHEY, CDR2 SMNVEV (reference sequence). The CDR3 covers 14 residues. Trimming cost V 5 bases and J 7 bases, with 12 bases left between them. CDR3 coding DNA: TGTGCCAGCAGTCCCATGGGGAGAAATTCACCCCTCCACTCT. Translating gives CASSPMGRNSPLHS.

Remarks on this clonotype: A read error is possible here, since a much larger clone lies one base away. The V gene is TRBV7-3, the J gene TRBJ2-7, with TRBD1 matching 7 bases. Trimming removed 2 bases from V and 2 bases from J; junction bases left unmatched: 3. CDR1 and CDR2 from the germline V gene are SGHTA and FQGTGA. There are 14 residues in the CDR3. The CDR3 protein is CASSLRDRTYEQYF. CDR3 in DNA: TGTGCCAGCAGCTTACGGGACAGAACCTACGAGCAGTACTTC.

This clonotype was found many times. The gene calls are TRBV11-2 and TRBJ2-3; the match to TRBD2 covers 8 bases. The trim removed 1 base at V and 4 bases at J, leaving 4 bases unmatched. The CDR3 has 15 residues. Germline loops: CDR1 SGHAT, CDR2 FQNNGV. The DNA for the CDR3 is TGTGCCAGCAGCTTAGCGGCGGGAGGCGCAGATACGCAGTATTTT. Its translation: CASSLAAGGADTQYF.

The chain recombines TRBV9 with TRBJ1-6; 7 nucleotides match TRBD1. Germline V gives CDR1 SGDLS, CDR2 YYNGEE. With V trimmed by 7 bases and J by 7 bases, 8 bases remained unmatched. This CDR3 is 14 amino acids long. DNA of the CDR3: TGTGCCAGCCGGGACAGCGAGGCGAATTCACCCCTCCACTTT. Translated, it gives CASRDSEANSPLHF.

The V call is TRBV9, the J call TRBJ1-1; a weak D match, TRBD1 (5 bases). The CDR3 runs 13 residues. CDR1 and CDR2 from the germline V gene are SGDLS and YYNGEE. V was clipped by 6 bases and J by 1 base, with 10 bases between them. The CDR3 sequence: CASTRGRNTEAFF. The CDR3 coding sequence is TGTGCCAGCACTCGGGGCAGGAACACTGAAGCTTTCTTT.

This clonotype was seen many times. This chain links TRBV20-1 with TRBJ1-2; perhaps TRBD1 as D (5 bases). Trimming took off 6 bases at V and 2 bases at J, with 16 bases between the two ends. Germline values: CDR1 DFQATT, CDR2 SNEGSKA (reference sequence). This CDR3 has 14 amino acids. CDR3 in amino acids: CSAQVMGGNYGYTF. DNA for the CDR3: TGCAGTGCCCAGGTTATGGGGGGAAACTATGGCTACACCTTC.

In its sample, this clonotype was seen many times. The V gene is TRBV5-1, the J gene TRBJ1-2; no firm D call. The CDR3 is 13 amino acids. Per the germline V gene, CDR1 is SGHRS and CDR2 is YFSETQ. V was clipped by 0 bases and J by 5 bases, with 8 bases between them. CDR3 DNA: TGCGCCAGCAGCTTGGGGGGTAGATATGGCTACACCTTC. This codes for CASSLGGRYGYTF. The full variable domain, its missing parts supplied by reference TRBV5-1 and TRBJ1-2, is KAGVTQTPRYLIKTRGQQVTLSCSPISGHRSVSWYQQTPGQGLQFLFEYFSETQRNKGNFPGRFSGRQFSNSRSEMNVSTLELGDSALYLCASSLGGRYGYTFGSGTRLTVV.

CDR3 sequence (DNA): TGTGCCAGCAGCATCAGAACTAGCGGGGGGGACACAGATACGCAGTATTTT. Encoded protein: CASSIRTSGGDTDTQYF. This rearrangement joins TRBV2 to TRBJ2-3; the match to TRBD2 covers 13 bases. V shed 6 bases and J 2 bases; nucleotides not matched to a gene: 8. Germline V gene sequence: CDR1 SNHLY, CDR2 FYNNEI. CDR3 size: 17 residues.

The chain recombines TRBV3-1 with TRBJ1-4; D not resolved. Germline CDR1 LGHDT, CDR2 YNNKEL (reference sequence). Trimming pared 6 bases from V and 0 bases from J, leaving 5 bases between. This CDR3 spans 13 amino acids. CDR3 DNA: TGTGCCAGCAGGGGCGCAACTAATGAAAAACTGTTTTTT. It yields the protein CASRGATNEKLFF.

This clonotype has at least ten counts. The chain employs TRBV6-2 or TRBV6-3 and TRBJ1-1; D possibly corresponds to TRBD1 (5 bases). The CDR3 loop spans 11 amino acids. The V gene lost 7 bases and the J gene lost 7 bases, with 10 bases spanning the gap. Germline V gives CDR1 MNHEY, CDR2 SVGEGT. The CDR3 DNA reads as TGTGCCAGCACCGAGGGGTATGAAGCTTTCTTT. As protein: CASTEGYEAFF.

As for this clonotype: A much larger clone sits a single nucleotide away, making a read error possible. This chain links TRBV24-1 with TRBJ2-3; TRBD2 matches 15 bases. This CDR3 region has 16 residues. Looked up from germline, CDR1 is KGHDR and CDR2 is SFDVKD. The CDR3 sequence is CAASDGLAGGPATQYF. The DNA of the CDR3 is TGTGCCGCCAGTGACGGACTAGCGGGAGGGCCCGCGACGCAGTATTTT.

The genes are TRBV25-1 and TRBJ1-2; 8 bases align to TRBD1. Per the germline V gene, CDR1 is MGHDK and CDR2 is SYGVNS. V lost 2 bases and J lost 8; bases outside the gene matches: 4. The CDR3 extends over 13 amino acids. CDR3 coding DNA: TGTGCCAGCAGTGAAAGACAGGGGCAGGGCTACACCTTC. It is translated as CASSERQGQGYTF.

The chain uses TRBV11-3 and TRBJ2-2; 7 bases agree with TRBD1. V gave up 3 bases and J gave up 2 bases; unmatched junction bases: 3. Germline V CDR1 and CDR2: SGHNT, YENEEA. The CDR3 is 15 residues long. The chain's CDR3 is CASSLTGTNTGELFF. The DNA of the CDR3 is TGTGCCAGCAGCTTGACAGGGACAAACACCGGGGAGCTGTTTTTT.

Judged by abundance, this clonotype is medium-sized. The chain recombines TRBV7-2 with TRBJ2-7; 7 bases are shared with TRBD2. The CDR3 consists of 15 residues. Germline trimming cut 1 base from V and 2 bases from J; bases unmatched to any gene: 5. Germline CDR1 is SGHTA and CDR2 is FQGNSA. CDR3 sequence: CASSLGSGLPYEQYF. The CDR3 DNA reads TGTGCCAGCAGCTTAGGTAGCGGGTTGCCCTACGAGCAGTACTTC.